This is a list of T cell receptor beta chains from one sample in a study of identical twins. TCRdb redid the calling of the 5' RACE reads with MiXCR, one entry per CDR3 protein. The sample carries a few hundred thousand distinct CDR3 sequences, about 9% recorded once. This sample was also put to use in a study of yellow fever vaccine responses in identical twins.

The sequenced material came from CD8+ T cells sorted from blood. The receptors shown here come from a woman aged 18 to 35 in good health. The CDR3 runs from the conserved cysteine through the conserved F or W. The D gene is left open where the match is weak. Expanded clones get a size class; other rows say once, few or many, or leave the size out.

d_call,v_call,j_call,clone_size,cdr3_aa,cdr3_nt
NA,TRBV21-1,TRBJ2-3,few,CASSKKGGQGRIEDTQYF,TGTGCCAGCAGCAAAAAAGGGGGACAGGGGCGGATCGAGGATACGCAGTATTTT
TRBD1,TRBV12-3/TRBV12-4,TRBJ2-3,many,CASSAWTGSHTDTQYF,TGTGCCAGCAGTGCCTGGACAGGGAGTCACACAGATACGCAGTATTTT
TRBD2,TRBV29-1,TRBJ2-3,many,CSVDGLAGELTDTQYF,TGCAGCGTGGATGGACTAGCGGGAGAGCTCACAGATACGCAGTATTTT
TRBD2,TRBV10-1,TRBJ2-7,few,CASSESAGLAGDEQYF,TGCGCCAGCAGTGAGTCTGCCGGACTAGCGGGAGACGAGCAGTACTTC
TRBD1,TRBV4-1,TRBJ2-2,NA,CASSWTGDYTGELFF,TGCGCCAGCAGTTGGACAGGCGACTACACCGGGGAGCTGTTTTTT
TRBD2,TRBV6-2/TRBV6-3,TRBJ2-1,many,CASSYERTSGYNEQFF,TGTGCCAGCAGTTACGAAAGGACTAGCGGATACAATGAGCAGTTCTTC
NA,TRBV2,TRBJ2-1,many,CASSETSYNEQFF,TGTGCCAGCAGTGAGACTTCCTACAATGAGCAGTTCTTC
NA,TRBV12-3/TRBV12-4,TRBJ2-7,many,CASSLPGPSYEQYF,TGTGCCAGCAGTTTACCGGGGCCTTCCTACGAGCAGTACTTC
TRBD1,TRBV7-2,TRBJ2-7,NA,CASRFAGQGYEQYF,TGTGCCAGCAGGTTCGCAGGACAGGGCTACGAGCAGTACTTC
NA,TRBV29-1,TRBJ2-2,few,CSVALSGELFF,TGCAGCGTTGCTTTATCCGGGGAGCTGTTTTTT
TRBD2,TRBV2,TRBJ2-7,many,CASSGLAGPYEQYF,TGTGCCAGCAGTGGTCTAGCGGGGCCCTACGAGCAGTACTTC
TRBD1,TRBV3-1,TRBJ1-6,few,CASSQFTGDSPLHF,TGTGCCAGCAGCCAATTTACAGGGGATTCACCCCTCCACTTT
NA,TRBV7-9,TRBJ2-4,few,CASSPREAKNIQYF,TGTGCCAGCAGCCCGAGGGAAGCCAAAAACATTCAGTACTTC
NA,TRBV7-9,TRBJ2-3,NA,CASSPLTGPDTQYF,TGTGCCAGCAGCCCTCTGACGGGGCCAGATACGCAGTATTTT
NA,TRBV18,TRBJ2-7,few,CASSPRDTGNYEQYF,TGTGCCAGCTCACCAAGAGACACCGGTAATTACGAGCAGTACTTC
NA,TRBV27,TRBJ2-7,many,CASSLRGSKDEQYF,TGTGCCAGCAGTTTACGAGGGTCCAAGGACGAGCAGTACTTC
NA,TRBV20-1,TRBJ2-7,NA,CSARETGLHEQYF,TGCAGTGCTAGAGAAACAGGGTTACACGAGCAGTACTTC
TRBD2,TRBV14,TRBJ2-3,many,CASSQIAGRRTDTQYF,TGTGCCAGCAGCCAAATAGCGGGGCGGCGCACAGATACGCAGTATTTT
TRBD1,TRBV7-2,TRBJ2-5,NA,CASSPTVRTGQETQYF,TGTGCCAGCAGCCCGACCGTTAGGACAGGGCAAGAGACCCAGTACTTC
NA,TRBV6-2/TRBV6-3,TRBJ2-5,few,CASSTSYGNQYF,TGTGCCAGCAGTACTTCCTACGGCAACCAGTACTTC
NA,TRBV27,TRBJ1-2,NA,CASSLYSGHYGYTF,TGTGCCAGCAGCTTATATTCAGGGCACTATGGCTACACCTTC
NA,TRBV7-9,TRBJ1-1,NA,CASSPPQGAITEAFF,TGTGCCAGCAGCCCCCCCCAGGGAGCGATCACTGAAGCTTTCTTT
NA,TRBV29-1,TRBJ2-3,many,CSVEGWGPPDTQYF,TGCAGCGTTGAAGGCTGGGGGCCCCCAGATACGCAGTATTTT
NA,TRBV14,TRBJ2-3,NA,CASSQDEIRGYGRTDTQYF,TGTGCCAGCAGCCAAGACGAGATCAGGGGTTACGGACGGACAGATACGCAGTATTTT
NA,TRBV6-5,TRBJ2-5,few,CASSYSGTGAGTQYF,TGTGCCAGCAGTTACTCGGGGACCGGGGCCGGGACCCAGTACTTC
NA,TRBV21-1,TRBJ2-7,NA,CASNPPGRRSYEQYF,TGTGCCAGCAACCCACCCGGGAGGAGGTCCTACGAGCAGTACTTC
NA,TRBV7-9,TRBJ1-6,NA,CASSSTAPLHF,TGTGCCAGCAGCTCCACTGCACCCCTCCACTTT
NA,TRBV9,TRBJ2-7,few,CASSVGQYSYEQYF,TGTGCCAGCAGCGTAGGACAGTACTCCTACGAGCAGTACTTC
TRBD2,TRBV13,TRBJ2-1,NA,CASSLLSSGANEQFF,TGTGCCAGCAGCTTATTATCTAGCGGGGCCAATGAGCAGTTCTTC
NA,TRBV19,TRBJ1-1,once,CASSIGGNEAFF,TGTGCCAGTAGTATTGGGGGTAATGAAGCTTTCTTT
NA,TRBV12-3/TRBV12-4,TRBJ2-1,many,CASSFYSYRSGSGEQFF,TGTGCCAGCAGTTTTTATAGCTACCGGTCCGGGAGTGGTGAGCAGTTCTTC
TRBD1,TRBV14,TRBJ2-5,few,CASRNSGGETQYF,TGTGCCAGCAGGAATTCAGGGGGCGAGACCCAGTACTTC
TRBD2,TRBV4-3,TRBJ2-6,many,CASSRETGGGANVLTF,TGCGCCAGCAGCCGTGAGACGGGAGGAGGGGCCAACGTCCTGACTTTC
TRBD2,TRBV6-1,TRBJ2-2,few,CASSLERGNTGELFF,TGTGCCAGCAGCCTGGAGCGGGGGAACACCGGGGAGCTGTTTTTT
NA,TRBV2,TRBJ1-2,NA,CASRDRNYGYTF,TGTGCCAGCAGGGACAGAAACTATGGCTACACCTTC
TRBD2,TRBV9,TRBJ2-5,NA,CASSVASGGGKETQYF,TGTGCCAGCAGCGTAGCCAGCGGCGGGGGGAAAGAGACCCAGTACTTC
NA,TRBV5-1,TRBJ2-2,NA,CASSWLDSSNTGELFF,TGCGCCAGCAGCTGGCTGGACAGCTCGAACACCGGGGAGCTGTTTTTT
NA,TRBV6-4,TRBJ2-3,many,CASSDSSSVSTDTQYF,TGTGCCAGCAGTGACTCTAGCAGTGTCAGCACAGATACGCAGTATTTT